This TCR beta chain came from a study of response to subunit inactivated influenza vaccine. Trimming removed 3 bases from V and 2 bases from J, with 13 bases in between. Germline V gene sequence: CDR1 KGHDR, CDR2 SFDVKD. The length of the CDR3 is 15 residues. TCRdb re-analysed the RT-PCR reads in MiXCR, keeping a single row per CDR3 protein. This sample has under 950,000 distinct CDR3 sequences, with 21% found just once. This clonotype has just a few counts. Sequencing used PBMCs from blood, obtained 4 to 6 days after vaccination. This clonotype was obtained from a man between 50 and 59 years old who received an inactivated influenza vaccine. The rearrangement uses TRBV24-1 and TRBJ2-7; the D gene is possibly TRBD1 (5 bases). CDR3 sequence (DNA): TGTGCCACCAGTGATGCGACAGCTAAGGCCTACGAGCAGTACTTC. It is translated as CATSDATAKAYEQYF.